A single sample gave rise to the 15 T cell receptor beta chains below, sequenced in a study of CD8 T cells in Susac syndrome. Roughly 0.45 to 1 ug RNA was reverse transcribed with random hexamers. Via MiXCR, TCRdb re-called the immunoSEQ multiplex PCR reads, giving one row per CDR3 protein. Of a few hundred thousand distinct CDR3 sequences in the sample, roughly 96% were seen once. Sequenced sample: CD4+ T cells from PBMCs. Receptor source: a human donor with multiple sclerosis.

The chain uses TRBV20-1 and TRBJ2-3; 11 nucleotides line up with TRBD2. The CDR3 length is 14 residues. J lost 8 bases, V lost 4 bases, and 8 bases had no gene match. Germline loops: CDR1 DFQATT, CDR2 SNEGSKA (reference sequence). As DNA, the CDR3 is TGCAGTGCTACACTTAGCGGGAGGGCCTTTACGCAGTATTTT. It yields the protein CSATLSGRAFTQYF.

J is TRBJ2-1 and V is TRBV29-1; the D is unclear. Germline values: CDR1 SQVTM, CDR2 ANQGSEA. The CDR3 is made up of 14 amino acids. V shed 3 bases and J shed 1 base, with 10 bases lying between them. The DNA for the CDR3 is TGCAGCGTTGAGTTGCTAGGGTCCTACAATGAGCAGTTCTTC. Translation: CSVELLGSYNEQFF.

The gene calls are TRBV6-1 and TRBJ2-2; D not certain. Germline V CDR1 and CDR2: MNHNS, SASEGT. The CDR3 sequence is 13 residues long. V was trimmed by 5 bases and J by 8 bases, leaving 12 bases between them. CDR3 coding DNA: TGTGCCAGCAGTACCGAAGCATGGGGGGAGCTGTTTTTT. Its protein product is CASSTEAWGELFF.

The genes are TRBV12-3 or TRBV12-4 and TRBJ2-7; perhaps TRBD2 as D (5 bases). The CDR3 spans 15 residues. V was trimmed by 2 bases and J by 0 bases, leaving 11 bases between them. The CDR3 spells CASSLLSSNSYEQYF. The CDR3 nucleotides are TGTGCCAGCAGTTTATTGTCTAGCAACTCCTACGAGCAGTACTTC.

The CDR3 sequence: CASSLEGTDQYF. The CDR3 nucleotides read TGTGCCAGCAGCTTAGAGGGGACAGACCAGTACTTC. The J gene is TRBJ2-5, the V gene TRBV7-2; 7 bases fit TRBD1. The V gene's germline CDR1 is SGHTA and CDR2 FQGNSA. Trimming at V came to 1 base and at J to 10 bases, leaving 3 bases not matched to a gene. CDR3 length equals 12 residues.

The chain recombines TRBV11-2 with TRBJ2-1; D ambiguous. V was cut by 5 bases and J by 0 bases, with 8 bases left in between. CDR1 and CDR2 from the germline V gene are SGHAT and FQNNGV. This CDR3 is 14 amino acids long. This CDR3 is CASSLRASYNEQFF. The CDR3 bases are TGTGCCAGCAGCCTCCGGGCCTCCTACAATGAGCAGTTCTTC. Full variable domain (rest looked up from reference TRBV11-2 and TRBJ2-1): EAGVAQSPRYKIIEKRQSVAFWCNPISGHATLYWYQQILGQGPKLLIQFQNNGVVDDSQLPKDRFSAERLKGVDSTLKIQPAKLEDSAVYLCASSLRASYNEQFFGPGTRLTVL.

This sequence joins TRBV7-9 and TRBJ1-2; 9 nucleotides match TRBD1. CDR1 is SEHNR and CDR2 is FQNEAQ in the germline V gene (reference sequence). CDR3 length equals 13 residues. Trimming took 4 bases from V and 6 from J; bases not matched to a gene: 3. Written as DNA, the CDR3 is TGTGCCAGCAGCTCCCGGGACAGGGATGGCTACACCTTC. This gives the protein CASSSRDRDGYTF.

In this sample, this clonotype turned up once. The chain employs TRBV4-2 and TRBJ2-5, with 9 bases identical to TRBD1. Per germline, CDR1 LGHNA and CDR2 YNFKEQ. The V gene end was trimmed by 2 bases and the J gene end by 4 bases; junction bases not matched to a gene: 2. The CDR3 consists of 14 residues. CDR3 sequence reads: CASSQTGGSETQYF. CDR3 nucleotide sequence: TGTGCCAGCAGCCAAACAGGGGGCTCAGAGACCCAGTACTTC.

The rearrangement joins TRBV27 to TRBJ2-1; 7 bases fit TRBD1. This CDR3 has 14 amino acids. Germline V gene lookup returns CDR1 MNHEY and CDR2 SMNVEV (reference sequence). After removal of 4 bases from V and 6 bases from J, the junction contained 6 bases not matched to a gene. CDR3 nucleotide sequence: TGTGCCAGCAGTTGGGGGACAGTCCCCAATGAGCAGTTCTTC. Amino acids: CASSWGTVPNEQFF.

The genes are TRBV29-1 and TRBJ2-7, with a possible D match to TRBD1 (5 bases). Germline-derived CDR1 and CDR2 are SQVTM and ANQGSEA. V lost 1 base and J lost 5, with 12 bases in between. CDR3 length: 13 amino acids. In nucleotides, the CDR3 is TGCAGCGTTGAAGGGACATCGGGCCACGAGCAGTACTTC. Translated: CSVEGTSGHEQYF.

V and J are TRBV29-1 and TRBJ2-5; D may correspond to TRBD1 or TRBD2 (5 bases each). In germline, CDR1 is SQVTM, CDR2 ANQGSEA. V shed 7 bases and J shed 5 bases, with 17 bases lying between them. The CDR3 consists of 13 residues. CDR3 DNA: TGCAGCGCCGGGGCCTCTCCCCGGGAGACCCAGTACTTC. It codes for CSAGASPRETQYF. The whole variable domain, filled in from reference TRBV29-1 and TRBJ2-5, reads SAVISQKPSRDICQRGTSLTIQCQVDSQVTMMFWYRQQPGQSLTLIATANQGSEATYESGFVIDKFPISRPNLTFSTLTVSNMSPEDSSIYLCSAGASPRETQYFGPGTRLLVL.

The CDR3 nucleotides read TGTGCCAGCAACCTCGACGGGAAGGGTACGCAGTATTTT. Protein: CASNLDGKGTQYF. The V call is TRBV25-1, the J call TRBJ2-3; a weak D match, TRBD2 (5 bases). This CDR3 has 13 residues. Trimming stripped 7 bases from V and 8 bases from J, with 16 bases between. Germline V gene sequence: CDR1 MGHDK, CDR2 SYGVNS.

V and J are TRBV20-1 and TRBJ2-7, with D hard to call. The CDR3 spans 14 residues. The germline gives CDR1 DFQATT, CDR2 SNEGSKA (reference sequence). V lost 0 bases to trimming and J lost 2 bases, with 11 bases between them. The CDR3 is CSARETGDTYEQYF. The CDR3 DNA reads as TGCAGTGCTAGAGAGACTGGAGATACCTACGAGCAGTACTTC.

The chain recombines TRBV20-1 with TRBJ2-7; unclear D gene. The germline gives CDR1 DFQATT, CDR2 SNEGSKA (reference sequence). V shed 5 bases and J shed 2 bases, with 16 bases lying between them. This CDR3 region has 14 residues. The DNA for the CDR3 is TGCAGTGCTCACACCCCGACCGGAACCTACGAGCAGTACTTC. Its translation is CSAHTPTGTYEQYF.

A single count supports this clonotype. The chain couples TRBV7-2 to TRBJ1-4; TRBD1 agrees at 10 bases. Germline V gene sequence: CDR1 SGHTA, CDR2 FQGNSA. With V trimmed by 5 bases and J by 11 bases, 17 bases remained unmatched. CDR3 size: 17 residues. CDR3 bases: TGTGCCAGCAGCCCTAAACCTCCCGGGACAGGGGACGGGAAACTGTTTTTT. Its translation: CASSPKPPGTGDGKLFF.